What follows are 4 T cell receptor beta chains derived from one specimen sequenced in a study of radiotherapy plus CTLA-4 blockade in lung cancer. This table comes from immunoSEQ multiplex PCR, and its TCRdb copy is limited to in-frame clones, with some not included. This sample has approximately 98,000 clones, with approximately 78% found just once. Material: peripheral blood, obtained from a patient treated with radiotherapy plus ipilimumab. Receptors were obtained from a human donor with non-small cell lung cancer who had a partial response to radiotherapy plus ipilimumab.

The chain uses TRBV7-3 and TRBJ1-2; TRBD1 is a possible D gene (6 bases). The CDR3 contains 13 residues. The V gene's germline CDR1 is SGHTA and CDR2 FQGTGA. Deletions cut 2 bases from V and 6 bases from J, with 10 bases between. CDR3 nucleotide sequence: TGTGCCAGCAGCTTATCCAGGGGTGATGGCTACACCTTC. It specifies CASSLSRGDGYTF. Together with reference TRBV7-3 and TRBJ1-2, the CDR3 gives the full variable domain: GAGVSQTPSNKVTEKGKYVELRCDPISGHTALYWYRQSLGQGPEFLIYFQGTGAADDSGLPNDRFFAVRPEGSVSTLKIQRTERGDSAVYLCASSLSRGDGYTFGSGTRLTVV.

The genes are TRBV18 and TRBJ1-1, with D uncertain. Germline lookup yields CDR1 KGHSH and CDR2 LQKENI. Trimming stripped 2 bases from V and 5 bases from J, with 18 bases between. The CDR3 sequence is 16 residues long. The CDR3 bases are TGTGCCAGCTCACCAAGCGGGGTAACTGTAGGAACTGAAGCTTTCTTT. It specifies CASSPSGVTVGTEAFF. Combining the CDR3 with reference TRBV18 and TRBJ1-1 gives the whole variable domain NAGVMQNPRHLVRRRGQEARLRCSPMKGHSHVYWYRQLPEEGLKFMVYLQKENIIDESGMPKERFSAEFPKEGPSILRIQQVVRGDSAAYFCASSPSGVTVGTEAFFGQGTRLTVV.

The chain recombines TRBV18 with TRBJ2-7, with D perhaps TRBD1 (5 bases). Germline V CDR1 and CDR2: KGHSH, LQKENI. Trimming left V 6 bases short and J 4 bases short, with 16 bases between. This CDR3 has 14 residues. CDR3 in amino acids: CASSTDDRTYEQYF. The CDR3, as DNA: TGTGCCAGCTCGACCGACGACAGAACTTACGAGCAGTACTTC.

The genes are TRBV6-5 and TRBJ1-1; 7 bases agree with TRBD1. Looked up from germline, CDR1 is MNHEY and CDR2 is SVGAGI. The CDR3 consists of 15 residues. With 5 bases clipped from V and 4 bases from J, the junction kept 10 bases outside the gene matches. The CDR3 DNA reads as TGTGCCAGCAGTGGTTATAGGGGGCAAGGCACTGAAGCTTTCTTT. This translates into CASSGYRGQGTEAFF.